These 10 T cell receptor beta chains originate from one sample sequenced in a study of technical replicates of blood from a handful of donors. Sequenced by immunoSEQ multiplex PCR; TCRdb stores in-frame clones only, minus some. The table includes tens of thousands of clones, roughly 94% detected once. The sequenced material came from T cells isolated from PBMCs. These receptors originate from a human donor in good health.

This chain links TRBV27 with TRBJ2-6, with 8 bases that match TRBD1. Germline V gene sequence: CDR1 MNHEY, CDR2 SMNVEV (reference sequence). The CDR3 has 16 residues. Germline trimming cut 4 bases from V and 3 bases from J; bases unmatched to any gene: 5. CDR3 nucleotide sequence: TGTGCCAGCAGTTCCCAGGGGGCGCGTGGGGCCAACGTCCTGACTTTC. The encoded protein is CASSSQGARGANVLTF. The variable domain in full, completed from reference TRBV27 and TRBJ2-6, reads EAQVTQNPRYLITVTGKKLTVTCSQNMNHEYMSWYRQDPGLGLRQIYYSMNVEVTDKGDVPEGYKVSRKEKRNFPLILESPSPNQTSLYFCASSSQGARGANVLTFGAGSRLTVL.

This sequence joins TRBV6-1 and TRBJ2-3; 10 nucleotides line up with TRBD2. The CDR3 has 15 amino acids. Trimming removed 1 base from V and 3 bases from J; junction bases left unmatched: 1. From germline, CDR1 is MNHNS and CDR2 SASEGT. DNA for the CDR3: TGTGCCAGCAGTGAAGTAGCGGGGGGTACAGATACGCAGTATTTT. Translated, it gives CASSEVAGGTDTQYF.

This chain links TRBV7-9 with TRBJ2-1; TRBD2 aligns across 7 bases. This CDR3 is built from 12 residues. Unmatched junction bases numbered 1, after V lost 4 bases and J lost 7 bases. Germline CDR1 SEHNR, CDR2 FQNEAQ (reference sequence). The DNA for the CDR3 is TGTGCCAGCAGCTGGGAGGGTAATGAGCAGTTCTTC. This codes for CASSWEGNEQFF.

This clone was observed a single time. The CDR3 protein is CASSLASGGTGELFF. In nucleotides, the CDR3 is TGTGCCAGCAGCTTGGCTAGCGGGGGAACCGGGGAGCTGTTTTTT. This chain links TRBV7-3 with TRBJ2-2, with 10 bases lining up with TRBD2. The V and J ends lost 3 bases and 5 bases, in that order; junction bases with no gene match: 3. Germline V lookup: CDR1 SGHTA, CDR2 FQGTGA. The CDR3 contains 15 residues.

The J gene is TRBJ2-3, the V gene TRBV28; tentatively, D is TRBD2 (6 bases). This CDR3 is 17 amino acids long. Germline V lookup: CDR1 MDHEN, CDR2 SYDVKM. V dropped 4 bases and J dropped 4 bases, with 21 bases sitting between them. The CDR3, as DNA: TGTGCCAGCAGTTCCCTGGGGCGACGGGAGTTCGCAGATACGCAGTATTTT. Its protein is CASSSLGRREFADTQYF.

This chain joins TRBV19 and TRBJ2-3; 8 positions agree with TRBD2. In germline, CDR1 is LNHDA, CDR2 SQIVND (reference sequence). J gave up 3 bases and V 4 bases, and 6 bases lay outside the gene matches. The CDR3 has 15 residues. CDR3 bases: TGTGCCAGTAGTAACGGGAGGGCCTTTACAGATACGCAGTATTTT. Translating gives CASSNGRAFTDTQYF.

The chain carries TRBV5-1 and TRBJ1-2, with a weak D call TRBD1 (6 bases). V lost 3 bases and J lost 3, with 12 bases in between. Per the germline V gene, CDR1 is SGHRS and CDR2 is YFSETQ. This CDR3 region has 14 residues. The CDR3 bases are TGCGCCAGCAGCTCAGGGGCGGGCTACTATGGCTACACCTTC. Its translation is CASSSGAGYYGYTF.

The rearrangement uses TRBV6-1 and TRBJ2-1; tentatively, D is TRBD1 or TRBD2 (5 bases each). Trimming left V 8 bases short and J 7 bases short, with 15 bases between. The CDR3 consists of 13 residues. Germline CDR1 MNHNS, CDR2 SASEGT. This CDR3 reads CASGGAGGNEQFF. As DNA, the CDR3 is TGTGCCAGCGGTGGGGCGGGTGGTAATGAGCAGTTCTTC.

J is TRBJ2-1 and V is TRBV5-4; 7 bases fit TRBD2. Germline V gene sequence: CDR1 SGHNT, CDR2 YYREEE (reference sequence). V trimming: 2 bases; J trimming: 3 bases; junction bases outside the gene matches: 5. The CDR3 totals 15 residues. CDR3 bases: TGTGCCAGCAGCTTCCTAGCGGAAGTCTACAATGAGCAGTTCTTC. It encodes CASSFLAEVYNEQFF.

The J gene is TRBJ2-7, the V gene TRBV12-5, with unresolved D. Germline V gives CDR1 LGHNT, CDR2 FRNRAP. The CDR3 length is 13 residues. V was shortened by 4 bases and J by 7 bases, with 14 bases between the two germline ends. This CDR3 reads CASGSRSVEEQYF. In nucleotides, the CDR3 is TGTGCTAGTGGTTCGCGATCCGTTGAGGAGCAGTACTTC.